The present entry profiles one T cell receptor (beta chain) with its context. Its antigen is undetermined. Amplification of TCR beta CDR3 regions was performed using RNA transcripts as template. HTBI primers were employed in a first-round RT-PCR of the TCR CDR3. TCRdb analysed the multiplex PCR reads with MiXCR anew, one entry per CDR3 protein. The repertoire holds around 700,000 distinct CDR3 sequences, with roughly a sixth as singletons. This entry comes from a study of T cells in Graves' hyperthyroidism and ophthalmopathy. General study results and limits: A model using 13 V-J features told ophthalmopathy apart from stable hyperthyroidism.

The germline V gene has CDR1 SGHNT and CDR2 YYREEE (reference sequence). Germline trimming cut 1 base from V and 2 bases from J; bases unmatched to any gene: 3. This CDR3 spans 15 amino acids. Each diagnosis was grounded in clinical symptoms, serum thyroxine and TRAb, thyroid ultrasound, and orbital computed tomography. PBMCs were sourced from roughly 9.1 ml fresh peripheral blood. This clonotype was sampled from a woman between 45 and 60 years old with Graves' hyperthyroidism that later progressed to Graves' ophthalmopathy. Sequenced input: blood. J is TRBJ2-1 and V is TRBV5-4; 7 bases map to TRBD2. The CDR3 region has the DNA TGTGCCAGCAGCTTGAGCGGGGACCCCTACAATGAGCAGTTCTTC. Its protein is CASSLSGDPYNEQFF.